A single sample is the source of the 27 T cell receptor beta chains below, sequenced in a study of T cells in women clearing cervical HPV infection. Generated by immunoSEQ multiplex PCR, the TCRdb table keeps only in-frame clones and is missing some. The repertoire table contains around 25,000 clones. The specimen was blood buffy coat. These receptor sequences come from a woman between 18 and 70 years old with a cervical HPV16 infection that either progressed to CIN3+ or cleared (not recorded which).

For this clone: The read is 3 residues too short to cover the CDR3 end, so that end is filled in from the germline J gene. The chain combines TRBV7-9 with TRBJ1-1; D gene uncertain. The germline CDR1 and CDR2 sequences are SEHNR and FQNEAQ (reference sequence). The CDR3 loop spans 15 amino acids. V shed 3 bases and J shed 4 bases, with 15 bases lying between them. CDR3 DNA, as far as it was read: TGTGCCAGCAGCTTGGCAGCGGGCGGAGGCACTGAA. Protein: CASSLAAGGGTE. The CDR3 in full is CASSLAAGGGTEAFF.

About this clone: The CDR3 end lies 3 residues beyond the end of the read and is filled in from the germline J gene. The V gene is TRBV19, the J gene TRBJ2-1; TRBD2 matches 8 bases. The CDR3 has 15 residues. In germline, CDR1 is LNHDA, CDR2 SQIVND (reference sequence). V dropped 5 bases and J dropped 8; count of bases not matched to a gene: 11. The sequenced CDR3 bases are TGTGCCAGTAGTCCTGGGACTAGTCTGACCGATGAG. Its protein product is CASSPGTSLTDE. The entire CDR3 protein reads CASSPGTSLTDEQFF.

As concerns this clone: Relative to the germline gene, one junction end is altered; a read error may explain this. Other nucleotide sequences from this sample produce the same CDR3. The CDR3 loop reads CASQAGTEGNTIYF. The sequenced CDR3 bases are TGTGCCAGTCAAGCCGGGACAGAGGGAAACACA. The chain joins TRBV19 to TRBJ1-3; 7 bases are shared with TRBD1. With the read ending 3 residues before the CDR3 end, the germline J gene is used to fill in that end. The CDR3 runs 14 residues. Germline CDR1 LNHDA, CDR2 SQIVND (reference sequence).

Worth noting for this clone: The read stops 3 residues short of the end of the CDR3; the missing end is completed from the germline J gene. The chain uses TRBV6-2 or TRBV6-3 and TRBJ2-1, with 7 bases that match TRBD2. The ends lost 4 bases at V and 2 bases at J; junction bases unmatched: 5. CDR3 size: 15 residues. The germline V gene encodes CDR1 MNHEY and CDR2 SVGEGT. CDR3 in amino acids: CASSWESGAYNEQFF. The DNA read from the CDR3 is TGTGCCAGCAGTTGGGAAAGCGGGGCCTACAATGAG.

CDR3: CASSLARGGPGELFF. The sequenced CDR3 bases are TGTGCCAGCAGCTTAGCGCGGGGGGGCCCCGGGGAG. The genes are TRBV7-2 and TRBJ2-2; TRBD2 aligns across 9 bases. The read terminates 3 residues ahead of where the CDR3 ends, so the germline J gene completes it. V was pared by 0 bases and J by 6 bases, with 2 bases of the junction left unmatched. There are 15 residues in the CDR3. CDR1 and CDR2 (germline): SGHTA, FQGNSA. Full variable domain (missing parts from reference TRBV7-2 and TRBJ2-2): GAGVSQSPSNKVTEKGKDVELRCDPISGHTALYWYRQSLGQGLEFLIYFQGNSAPDKSGLPSDRFSAERTGGSVSTLTIQRTQQEDSAVYLCASSLARGGPGELFFGEGSRLTVL.

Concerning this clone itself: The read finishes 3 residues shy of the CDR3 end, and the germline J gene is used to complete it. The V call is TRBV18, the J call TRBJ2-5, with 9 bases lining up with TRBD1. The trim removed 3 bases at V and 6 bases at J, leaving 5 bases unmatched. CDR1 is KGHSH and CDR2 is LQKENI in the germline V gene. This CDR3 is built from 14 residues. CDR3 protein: CASSPGTGKQTQYF. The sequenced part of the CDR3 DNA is TGTGCCAGCTCACCGGGGACAGGGAAGCAGACC.

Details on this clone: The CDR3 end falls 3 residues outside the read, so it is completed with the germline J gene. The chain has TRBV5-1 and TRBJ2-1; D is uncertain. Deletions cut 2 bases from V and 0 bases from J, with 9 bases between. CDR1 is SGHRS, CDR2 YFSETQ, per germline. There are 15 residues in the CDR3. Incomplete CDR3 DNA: TGCGCCAGCAGCTTCCAGCGTGCCTCCTACAATGAG. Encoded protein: CASSFQRASYNE. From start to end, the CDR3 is CASSFQRASYNEQFF.

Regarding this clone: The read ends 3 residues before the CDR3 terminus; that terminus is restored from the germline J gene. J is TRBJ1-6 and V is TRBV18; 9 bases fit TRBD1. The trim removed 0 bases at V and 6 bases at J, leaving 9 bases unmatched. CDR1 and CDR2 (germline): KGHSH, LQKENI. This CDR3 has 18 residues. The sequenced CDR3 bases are TGTGCCAGCTCACCACCGAGGACAGGGGAATTTGGTAATTCACCC. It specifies CASSPPRTGEFGNSP. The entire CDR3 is CASSPPRTGEFGNSPLHF.

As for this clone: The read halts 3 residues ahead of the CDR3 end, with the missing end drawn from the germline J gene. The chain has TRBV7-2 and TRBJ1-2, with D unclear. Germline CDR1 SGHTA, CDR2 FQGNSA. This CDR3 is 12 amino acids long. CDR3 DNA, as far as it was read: TGTGCCAGCAGCTTCCTTAACTACGAC. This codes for CASSFLNYD. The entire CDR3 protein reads CASSFLNYDYTF.

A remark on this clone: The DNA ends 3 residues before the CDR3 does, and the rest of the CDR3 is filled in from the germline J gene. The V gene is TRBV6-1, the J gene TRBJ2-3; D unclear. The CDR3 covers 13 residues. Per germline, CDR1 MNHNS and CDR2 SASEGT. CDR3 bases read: TGTGCCAGCAGTGAGACCCTCCTAGAGACG. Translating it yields CASSETLLET. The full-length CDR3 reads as CASSETLLETQYF.

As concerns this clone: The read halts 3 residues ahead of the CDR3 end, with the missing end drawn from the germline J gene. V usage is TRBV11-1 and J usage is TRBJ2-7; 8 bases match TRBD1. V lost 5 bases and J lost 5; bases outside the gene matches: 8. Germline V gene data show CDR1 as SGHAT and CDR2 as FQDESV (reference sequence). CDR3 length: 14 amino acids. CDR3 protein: CASSTGQGPDEQYF. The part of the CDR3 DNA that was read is TGTGCCAGCAGCACCGGACAGGGTCCCGACGAG.

Incomplete CDR3 DNA: TGCAGTGCTGCACAGAGCAATCAGCCC. Translating gives CSAAQSNQP. The whole CDR3 sequence reads CSAAQSNQPQHF. V is TRBV20-1 and J is TRBJ1-5; D gene uncertain. The read ends 3 residues early relative to the CDR3; the germline J gene fills the gap. Trimming left V 5 bases short and J 1 base short, with 6 bases between. CDR1 is DFQATT, CDR2 SNEGSKA, per germline (reference sequence). This CDR3 spans 12 amino acids.

The DNA read from the CDR3 is TGTGCCAGCAGTCGACAGGGGTCCGATTCACCC. It encodes CASSRQGSDSP. The entire CDR3 sequence reads CASSRQGSDSPLHF. The chain has TRBV12-3 or TRBV12-4 and TRBJ1-6; 8 nucleotides match TRBD1. The CDR3 is cut off 3 residues early in the read; its end comes from the germline J gene. V gave up 5 bases and J gave up 8 bases; unmatched junction bases: 5. The CDR3 loop spans 14 amino acids.

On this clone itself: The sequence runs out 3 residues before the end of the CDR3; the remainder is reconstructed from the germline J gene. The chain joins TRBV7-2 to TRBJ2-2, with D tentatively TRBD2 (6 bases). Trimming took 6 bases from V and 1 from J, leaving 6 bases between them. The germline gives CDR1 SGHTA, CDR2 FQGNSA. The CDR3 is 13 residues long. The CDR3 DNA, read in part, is TGTGCCAGCAGGGGGGGGAACACCGGGGAG. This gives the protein CASRGGNTGE. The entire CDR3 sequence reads CASRGGNTGELFF. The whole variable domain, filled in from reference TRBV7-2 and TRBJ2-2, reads GAGVSQSPSNKVTEKGKDVELRCDPISGHTALYWYRQSLGQGLEFLIYFQGNSAPDKSGLPSDRFSAERTGGSVSTLTIQRTQQEDSAVYLCASRGGNTGELFFGEGSRLTVL.

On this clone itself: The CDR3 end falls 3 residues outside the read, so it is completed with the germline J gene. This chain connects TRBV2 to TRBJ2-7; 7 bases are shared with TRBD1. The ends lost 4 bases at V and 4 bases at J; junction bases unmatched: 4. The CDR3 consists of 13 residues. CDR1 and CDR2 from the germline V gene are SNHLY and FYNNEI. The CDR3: CASSGDRPYEQYF. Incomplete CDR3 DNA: TGTGCCAGCAGTGGGGACAGACCTTACGAG.

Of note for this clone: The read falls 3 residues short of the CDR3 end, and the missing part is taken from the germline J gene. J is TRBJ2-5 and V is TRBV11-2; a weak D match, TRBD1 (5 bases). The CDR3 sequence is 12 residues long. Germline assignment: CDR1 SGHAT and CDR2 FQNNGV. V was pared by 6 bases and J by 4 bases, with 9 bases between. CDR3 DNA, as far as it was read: TGTGCCAGCAGGGGGCTTGGAGAGACC. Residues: CASRGLGET. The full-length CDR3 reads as CASRGLGETQYF.

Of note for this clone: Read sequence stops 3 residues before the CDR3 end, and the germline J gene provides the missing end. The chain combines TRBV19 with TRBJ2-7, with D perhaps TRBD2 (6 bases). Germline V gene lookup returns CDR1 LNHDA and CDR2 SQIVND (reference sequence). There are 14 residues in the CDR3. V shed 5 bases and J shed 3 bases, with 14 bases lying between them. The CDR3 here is CASSAGTAIYEQYF. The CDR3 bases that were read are TGTGCCAGTAGTGCCGGGACTGCCATCTACGAG.

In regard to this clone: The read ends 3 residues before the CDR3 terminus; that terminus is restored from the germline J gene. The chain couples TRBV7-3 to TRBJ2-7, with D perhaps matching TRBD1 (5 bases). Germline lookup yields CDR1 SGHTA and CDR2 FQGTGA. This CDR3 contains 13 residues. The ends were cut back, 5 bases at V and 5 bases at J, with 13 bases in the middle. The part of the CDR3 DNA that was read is TGTGCCAGCAGCCTAGATCAGGGCAACGAG. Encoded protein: CASSLDQGNE. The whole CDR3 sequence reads CASSLDQGNEQYF.

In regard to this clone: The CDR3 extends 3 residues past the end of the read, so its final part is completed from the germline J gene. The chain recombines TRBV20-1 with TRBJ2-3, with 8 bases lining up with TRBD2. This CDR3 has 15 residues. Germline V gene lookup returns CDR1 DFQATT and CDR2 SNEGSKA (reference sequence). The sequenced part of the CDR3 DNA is TGCAGTGCTGGAGGTGGTAGCGGGCGGGAGGTGGCG. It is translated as CSAGGGSGREVA. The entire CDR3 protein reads CSAGGGSGREVAQYF.

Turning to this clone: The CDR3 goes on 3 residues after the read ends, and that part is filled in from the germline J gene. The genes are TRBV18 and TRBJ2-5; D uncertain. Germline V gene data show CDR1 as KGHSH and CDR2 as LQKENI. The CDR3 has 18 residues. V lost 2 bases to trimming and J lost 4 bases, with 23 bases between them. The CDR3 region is CASSPSLLNSPLSETQYF. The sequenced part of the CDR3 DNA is TGTGCCAGCTCACCAAGCCTTCTGAACAGCCCGCTCTCAGAGACC.

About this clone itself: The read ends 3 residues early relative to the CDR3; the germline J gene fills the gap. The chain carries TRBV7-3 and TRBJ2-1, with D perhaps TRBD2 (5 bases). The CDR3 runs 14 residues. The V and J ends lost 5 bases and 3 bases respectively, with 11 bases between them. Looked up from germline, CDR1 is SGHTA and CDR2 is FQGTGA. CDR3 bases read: TGTGCCAGCAGCCCCAAACTAGGCTACAATGAG. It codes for CASSPKLGYNE. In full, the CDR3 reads CASSPKLGYNEQFF. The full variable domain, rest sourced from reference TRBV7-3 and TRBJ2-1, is GAGVSQTPSNKVTEKGKYVELRCDPISGHTALYWYRQSLGQGPEFLIYFQGTGAADDSGLPNDRFFAVRPEGSVSTLKIQRTERGDSAVYLCASSPKLGYNEQFFGPGTRLTVL.

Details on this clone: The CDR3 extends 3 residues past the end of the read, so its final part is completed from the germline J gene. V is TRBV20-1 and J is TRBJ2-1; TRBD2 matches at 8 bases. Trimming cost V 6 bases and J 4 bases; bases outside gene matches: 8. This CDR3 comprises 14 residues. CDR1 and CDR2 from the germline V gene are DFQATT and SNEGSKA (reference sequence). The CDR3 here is CSAPGGGAYNEQFF. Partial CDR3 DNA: TGCAGTGCCCCGGGGGGGGGCGCATACAATGAG.

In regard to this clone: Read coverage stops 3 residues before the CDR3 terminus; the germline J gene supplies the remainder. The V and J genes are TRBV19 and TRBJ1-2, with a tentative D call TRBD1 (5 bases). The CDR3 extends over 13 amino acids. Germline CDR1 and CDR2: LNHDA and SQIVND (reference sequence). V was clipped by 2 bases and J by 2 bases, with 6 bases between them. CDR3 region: CASSIRGNYGYTF. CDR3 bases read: TGTGCCAGTAGTATAAGGGGCAACTATGGC.

CDR3: CASSSGTAWGTQYF. The CDR3 bases that were read are TGTGCCAGCAGTTCCGGGACAGCCTGGGGGACG. The chain links TRBV28 to TRBJ2-3; TRBD1 matches 7 bases. The CDR3 end is not reached by the read, which stops 3 residues before it; the germline J gene fills it in. The CDR3 is 14 residues long. The V gene's germline CDR1 is MDHEN and CDR2 SYDVKM.

Incomplete CDR3 DNA: TGCAGTGCTAGAGCGCCTAGCGGGAGTATCGGCGGGGAG. Its protein is CSARAPSGSIGGE. The whole CDR3 sequence is CSARAPSGSIGGELFF. The chain carries TRBV20-1 and TRBJ2-2; 10 nucleotides agree with TRBD2. The sequenced fragment ends 3 residues before the CDR3 boundary, so the rest is inferred from the germline J gene. The V gene end was trimmed by 1 base and the J gene end by 7 bases; junction bases not matched to a gene: 9. The CDR3 spans 16 residues. Looked up from germline, CDR1 is DFQATT and CDR2 is SNEGSKA (reference sequence).

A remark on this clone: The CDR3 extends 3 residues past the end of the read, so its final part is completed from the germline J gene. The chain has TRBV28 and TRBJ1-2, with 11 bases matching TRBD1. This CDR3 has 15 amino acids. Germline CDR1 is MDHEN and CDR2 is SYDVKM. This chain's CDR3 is CASSSAGQGDGGYTF. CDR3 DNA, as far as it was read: TGTGCCAGCAGTTCCGCGGGACAGGGGGATGGCGGC.

The part of the CDR3 DNA that was read is TGCAGCGTACAAACAGGTCTGAACACTGAA. Encoded protein: CSVQTGLNTE. The entire CDR3 sequence reads CSVQTGLNTEAFF. The V gene is TRBV29-1, the J gene TRBJ1-1; weak D call: TRBD1 (5 bases). The CDR3 end falls 3 residues outside the read, so it is completed with the germline J gene. Germline V gives CDR1 SQVTM, CDR2 ANQGSEA. The V end was cut by 6 bases, the J end by 0 bases, with 11 bases between. The CDR3 runs 13 residues.